These 31 T cell receptor beta chains came from one sample sequenced in a study of neurological immune-mediated disorders. TCRdb processed the 5' RACE reads anew with MiXCR; each CDR3 protein has one entry. The data contain some 65,000 distinct CDR3 sequences, 5.2% of them seen just once; the ten biggest clones take up over 2.5%. Specimen: PBMCs. All receptors come from a woman aged 30 to 39 with multiple sclerosis.

The chain uses TRBV6-5 and TRBJ1-1; D ambiguous. The CDR3 contains 15 residues. Trimming took off 2 bases at V and 0 bases at J, with 10 bases between the two ends. CDR1 MNHEY and CDR2 SVGAGI come from the germline V gene. For the CDR3, the DNA is TGTGCCAGCAGTTACAGTCTGGGTTTGAACACTGAAGCTTTCTTT. Translating it yields CASSYSLGLNTEAFF.

This clonotype was detected many times. The chain recombines TRBV7-9 with TRBJ2-1, with unresolved D. The CDR3 runs 13 residues. V dropped 1 base and J dropped 12 bases, with 13 bases sitting between them. Per germline, CDR1 SEHNR and CDR2 FQNEAQ (reference sequence). The CDR3 DNA sequence: TGTGCCAGCAGCTTAGTTGTACCCCCAAGGCAGTTCTTC. It is translated as CASSLVVPPRQFF.

A few counts support this clonotype. One base away lies a much larger clone, so this may be a sequencing read error. The chain joins TRBV21-1 to TRBJ1-1. TRBV21-1 is listed as a pseudogene. CDR3 length: 17 amino acids. CDR3 nucleotides: TGTGCCAGCAGCAATCTTTTGAACCTCATGGAAACCACTGAAGCTTTCTTT. Protein product: CASSNLLNLMETTEAFF.

In its sample, this clonotype was seen many times. The CDR3 DNA is TGTGCCAGCAGCCAAGGGGAAGGGGTTAATGAGCAGTTCTTC. Translating it yields CASSQGEGVNEQFF. J is TRBJ2-1 and V is TRBV3-1; possibly TRBD1 for D (5 bases). The V and J ends lost 1 base and 7 bases respectively, with 11 bases between them. The CDR3 is 14 residues long. Germline V CDR1 and CDR2: LGHDT, YNNKEL (reference sequence).

On this clonotype: A much larger clone lies one base from this, so it may be a read error. The chain has TRBV5-1 and TRBJ2-6, with 9 bases matching TRBD2. This CDR3 is 16 amino acids long. Germline V gene sequence: CDR1 SGHRS, CDR2 YFSETQ. CDR3 DNA sequence: TGCGCCAGCACCCGCGGGGGGGGCGCTGGGGCCAAAGTCCTGACTTTC. Its translation is CASTRGGGAGAKVLTF.

This clonotype appeared many times. The chain uses TRBV2 and TRBJ1-4; the match to TRBD1 covers 8 bases. The germline gives CDR1 SNHLY, CDR2 FYNNEI. The V gene end was trimmed by 5 bases and the J gene end by 8 bases; junction bases not matched to a gene: 7. The CDR3 extends over 14 amino acids. CDR3 bases: TGTGCCAGCAGTCACAGGGGGATGCAGGAAAAACTGTTTTTT. Its protein is CASSHRGMQEKLFF.

This clonotype has only a few counts. The chain is built from TRBV7-2 and TRBJ2-3, with D perhaps being TRBD1 or TRBD2 (5 bases each). The V end lost 6 bases, the J end lost 0 bases, and 37 bases lay between the germline ends. The CDR3 covers 23 residues. Germline CDR1 is SGHTA and CDR2 is FQGNSA. This CDR3 reads CASSSTELTEGASGRTSTDTQYF. CDR3 in DNA: TGTGCCAGCAGTTCGACTGAATTAACGGAAGGAGCCTCGGGGCGGACTAGCACAGATACGCAGTATTTT.

This clonotype was observed many times. An end of the junction does not agree with germline; a read error may underlie this. The chain is built from TRBV7-7 and TRBJ1-1; D unresolved. The CDR3 is 13 residues long. The germline V gene has CDR1 SSHAT and CDR2 FNYEAQ (reference sequence). Written as DNA, the CDR3 is TGTGCTAGCAGCTTAGTCTTTGACACTGAAGCTTTCTTT. This translates into CASSLVFDTEAFF.

This clonotype was seen repeatedly, ten times or more. This chain joins TRBV7-9 and TRBJ2-5, with TRBD2 as a possible D gene (5 bases). CDR1 and CDR2 from the germline V gene are SEHNR and FQNEAQ (reference sequence). The CDR3 sequence is 13 residues long. Trimming removed 3 bases from V and 3 bases from J, with 8 bases in between. The CDR3 spells CASSFGVKETQYF. CDR3 in DNA: TGTGCCAGCAGCTTCGGGGTAAAAGAGACCCAGTACTTC. Full variable domain (outside the CDR3, taken from reference TRBV7-9 and TRBJ2-5): DTGVSQNPRHKITKRGQNVTFRCDPISEHNRLYWYRQTLGQGPEFLTYFQNEAQLEKSRLLSDRFSAERPKGSFSTLEIQRTEQGDSAMYLCASSFGVKETQYFGPGTRLLVL.

There are many counts of this clonotype. CDR3 in DNA: TGCGCCAGCAGCTTCCGACAGGGAAGCCCCCAGGATACGCAGTATTTT. As protein: CASSFRQGSPQDTQYF. V gene TRBV5-1 combines with J gene TRBJ2-3; TRBD1 agrees at 7 bases. The CDR3 is made up of 16 amino acids. Germline CDR1 and CDR2: SGHRS and YFSETQ. V was pared by 2 bases and J by 6 bases, with 12 bases of the junction left unmatched.

This clonotype was detected many times. CDR3 loop: CASSNYFGTSGGAGTPDTQYF. The CDR3, as DNA: TGTGCCAGCAGCAACTACTTCGGGACTAGCGGGGGGGCAGGGACCCCAGATACGCAGTATTTT. The chain recombines TRBV7-6 with TRBJ2-3; 16 bases align to TRBD2. Germline V lookup: CDR1 SGHVS, CDR2 FNYEAQ. CDR3 length: 21 residues. V lost 5 bases and J lost 4; bases outside the gene matches: 18.

This clonotype was observed many times. One junction end does not reproduce the germline sequence, and a read error may be involved. This sequence joins TRBV20-1 and TRBJ1-2, with D possibly being TRBD1 (5 bases). This CDR3 comprises 12 residues. CDR1 and CDR2 from the germline V gene are DFQATT and SNEGSKA (reference sequence). The CDR3 sequence: CSARGVGYGYTF. The CDR3 nucleotides read TGCAGTGCCAGAGGGGTTGGCTATGGCTACACCTTC.

Remarks on this clonotype: A junction boundary mismatches the germline segment, possibly from a read error. The rearrangement uses TRBV20-1 and TRBJ1-5; 7 nucleotides align to TRBD1. CDR3 length: 14 residues. Germline CDR1 is DFQATT and CDR2 is SNEGSKA (reference sequence). The CDR3 loop is CSAGRTGSNQPQNF. The CDR3 DNA reads as TGCAGTGCTGGACGGACAGGCTCCAATCAGCCCCAGAATTTT.

There are many counts of this clonotype. The CDR3 sequence is CASSPRQGPMAYEQYF. The CDR3 DNA reads as TGTGCCAGCAGCCCCAGACAGGGACCCATGGCCTACGAGCAGTACTTC. The chain joins TRBV7-6 to TRBJ2-7; TRBD1 matches at 7 bases. Germline lookup yields CDR1 SGHVS and CDR2 FNYEAQ. V gave up 5 bases and J gave up 2 bases; unmatched junction bases: 12. The CDR3 is 16 amino acids. The full variable domain, its missing parts supplied by reference TRBV7-6 and TRBJ2-7, is GAGVSQSPRYKVTKRGQDVALRCDPISGHVSLYWYRQALGQGPEFLTYFNYEAQQDKSGLPNDRFSAERPEGSISTLTIQRTEQRDSAMYRCASSPRQGPMAYEQYFGPGTRLTVT.

This clonotype has more than one count but fewer than ten. For the CDR3, the DNA is TGTGCCAGCAGCTTATCAATAAATCAGCCCCAGCATTTT. This codes for CASSLSINQPQHF. The chain joins TRBV11-2 to TRBJ1-5, with D unclear. The CDR3 contains 13 residues. V lost 2 bases, J lost 4 bases, and 6 bases lay in between. Germline CDR1 SGHAT, CDR2 FQNNGV.

This clonotype has at least ten counts. V and J are TRBV7-9 and TRBJ1-5, with TRBD1 identical over 10 bases. The germline V gene encodes CDR1 SEHNR and CDR2 FQNEAQ (reference sequence). This CDR3 has 15 amino acids. After removal of 5 bases from V and 6 bases from J, the junction contained 7 bases not matched to a gene. CDR3 bases: TGTGCCAGCAGCCCAATGGGACAGGGGTTTCAGCCCCAGCATTTT. This translates into CASSPMGQGFQPQHF. Based on the CDR3 plus reference TRBV7-9 and TRBJ1-5, the full variable domain is DTGVSQNPRHKITKRGQNVTFRCDPISEHNRLYWYRQTLGQGPEFLTYFQNEAQLEKSRLLSDRFSAERPKGSFSTLEIQRTEQGDSAMYLCASSPMGQGFQPQHFGDGTRLSIL.

This clonotype was picked up many times. The chain recombines TRBV10-3 with TRBJ2-1; TRBD1 aligns across 7 bases. This CDR3 region has 12 residues. After removal of 6 bases from V and 8 bases from J, the junction contained 4 bases not matched to a gene. Per the germline V gene, CDR1 is ENHRY and CDR2 is SYGVKD. The CDR3 sequence: CAIRNRGHEQFF. The CDR3 coding sequence is TGTGCCATCAGGAACAGGGGCCATGAGCAGTTCTTC.

This clonotype was counted at least ten times. The V call is TRBV20-1, the J call TRBJ2-6; D is uncertain. Germline values: CDR1 DFQATT, CDR2 SNEGSKA (reference sequence). The CDR3 contains 14 residues. Deletions cut 3 bases from V and 0 bases from J, with 6 bases between. The CDR3 spells CSASDFSGANVLTF. Here the CDR3 DNA reads TGCAGTGCTAGCGATTTCTCTGGGGCCAACGTCCTGACTTTC.

This clonotype was detected ten times or more. The J gene is TRBJ1-5, the V gene TRBV3-1, with D possibly being TRBD1 (5 bases). This CDR3 region has 16 residues. Between the trimmed V and J ends, which lost 2 bases and 3 bases, there was a span of 14 bases. CDR1 and CDR2 from the germline V gene are LGHDT and YNNKEL (reference sequence). The CDR3 region has the DNA TGTGCCAGCAGCCAAAGGGGACGGGGGATCAATCAGCCCCAGCATTTT. It encodes CASSQRGRGINQPQHF.

This clonotype was recorded at least ten times. The J gene is TRBJ2-4, the V gene TRBV5-1; D gene unclear. Per the germline V gene, CDR1 is SGHRS and CDR2 is YFSETQ. This CDR3 is 14 amino acids long. Between the trimmed V and J ends, which lost 0 bases and 8 bases, there was a span of 12 bases. CDR3 sequence (DNA): TGCGCCAGCAGCTTGGGGACCCCTGGGGACATTCAGTACTTC. This sequence encodes CASSLGTPGDIQYF.

This clonotype occurred many times. The J gene is TRBJ1-1, the V gene TRBV3-1; D unresolved. Trimming stripped 4 bases from V and 1 base from J, with 7 bases between. The germline V gene has CDR1 LGHDT and CDR2 YNNKEL (reference sequence). This CDR3 comprises 13 residues. The CDR3 sequence: CASSLRGNTEAFF. The CDR3 nucleotides read TGTGCCAGCAGCCTTCGGGGGAACACTGAAGCTTTCTTT. The full variable domain, rest sourced from reference TRBV3-1 and TRBJ1-1, is DTAVSQTPKYLVTQMGNDKSIKCEQNLGHDTMYWYKQDSKKFLKIMFSYNNKELIINETVPNRFSPKSPDKAHLNLHINSLELGDSAVYFCASSLRGNTEAFFGQGTRLTVV.

This clonotype occurred many times. The chain combines TRBV5-1 with TRBJ1-2; 10 nucleotides agree with TRBD1. The CDR3 contains 14 residues. Germline CDR1 SGHRS, CDR2 YFSETQ. V lost 4 bases, J lost 8 bases, and 8 bases stayed unmatched. The CDR3 DNA sequence: TGCGCCAGCAGCCCGGGGGACAGGGGAAGCGGCTACACCTTC. Translation: CASSPGDRGSGYTF.

This clonotype occurred a few times. This chain links TRBV20-1 with TRBJ2-7; D tentatively reads TRBD1 or TRBD2 (6 bases each). The CDR3 consists of 13 residues. Germline V lookup: CDR1 DFQATT, CDR2 SNEGSKA (reference sequence). Trimming left V 8 bases short and J 3 bases short, with 17 bases between. CDR3 nucleotide sequence: TGCAGTACAAGAAAGAGGGGGGACTACGAGCAGTACTTC. Its protein is CSTRKRGDYEQYF.

To note about this clonotype: A read error may produce the germline difference seen at one junction end. CDR3 sequence: CASRVDPRGNSPLNF. DNA of the CDR3: TGTGCCAGCAGGGTAGACCCGAGGGGAAATTCACCCCTCAACTTT. The V gene is TRBV27, the J gene TRBJ1-6; possibly TRBD1 for D (5 bases). The CDR3 runs to 15 residues. Germline-derived CDR1 and CDR2 are MNHEY and SMNVEV (reference sequence).

This chain joins TRBV3-1 and TRBJ2-3; D gene ambiguous. From germline, CDR1 is LGHDT and CDR2 YNNKEL (reference sequence). This CDR3 spans 11 amino acids. The ends were cut back, 6 bases at V and 7 bases at J, with 8 bases in the middle. This CDR3 reads CASRKEYTQYF. The CDR3 nucleotides read TGTGCCAGCAGAAAAGAATATACGCAGTATTTT.

Many counts were recorded for this clonotype. The chain has TRBV20-1 and TRBJ2-1, with TRBD2 matching 12 bases. CDR1 is DFQATT and CDR2 is SNEGSKA in the germline V gene (reference sequence). V was pared by 6 bases and J by 0 bases, with 12 bases of the junction left unmatched. This CDR3 contains 18 residues. The CDR3 is CSALGGTSGQSSYNEQFF. The DNA of the CDR3 is TGCAGTGCCCTAGGTGGGACTAGCGGGCAGAGCTCCTACAATGAGCAGTTCTTC.

This clonotype has more than one count but fewer than ten. At one boundary the junction diverges from the germline segment, which might be a read error. V and J are TRBV20-1 and TRBJ1-5, with a possible D match to TRBD1 (5 bases). CDR3 length: 14 amino acids. CDR1 is DFQATT, CDR2 SNEGSKA, per germline (reference sequence). DNA for the CDR3: TGCAGTGCTAGAGCCGCTCAGGGTAATCAGCCCCAGAATTTT. It is translated as CSARAAQGNQPQNF.

This clonotype was seen more than once but under ten times. A single base separates this from a much larger clone, so it may be a read error. The V and J genes are TRBV4-2 and TRBJ2-3, with D maybe TRBD2 (5 bases). Looked up from germline, CDR1 is LGHNA and CDR2 is YNFKEQ. The CDR3 is 14 residues long. The ends were cut back, 4 bases at V and 2 bases at J, with 10 bases in the middle. CDR3 sequence: CASSPGNITDTQYF. DNA for the CDR3: TGTGCCAGCAGCCCGGGAAACATCACAGATACGCAGTATTTT.

The sample holds many counts of this clonotype. The rearrangement links TRBV4-2 to TRBJ2-1; weak D call: TRBD2 (5 bases). The germline V and J ends were trimmed by 0 bases and 0 bases, with 9 bases remaining between them. CDR1 LGHNA and CDR2 YNFKEQ come from the germline V gene. This CDR3 is built from 16 residues. The CDR3, as DNA: TGTGCCAGCAGCCAAGATTCGGGGAGCTCCTACAATGAGCAGTTCTTC. It translates to CASSQDSGSSYNEQFF.

In this sample, this clonotype turned up many times. The chain employs TRBV5-1 and TRBJ2-5; possible D gene TRBD2, 6 bases. The ends were cut back, 4 bases at V and 4 bases at J, with 11 bases in the middle. CDR1 and CDR2 (germline): SGHRS, YFSETQ. CDR3 length: 13 residues. CDR3 residues: CASSRGLGETQYF. Here the CDR3 DNA reads TGCGCCAGCAGCCGGGGACTGGGAGAGACCCAGTACTTC.

On this clonotype itself: This could be a read error, since a much larger clone is one nucleotide away. This sequence joins TRBV12-3 or TRBV12-4 and TRBJ1-4; D uncertain. Trimming cost V 4 bases and J 7 bases, with 16 bases left between them. This CDR3 has 15 residues. In DNA form, the CDR3 reads TGTGCCAGCAGTTGGGTGGGAAAGGGTAGTGAAAAACTGTTTTTT. This translates into CASSWVGKGSEKLFF.